This T cell receptor beta chain was found in a study of blood T cells in healthy people across ages. General observations from the study: Age brought a roughly linear fall in TCR beta diversity measured per million T cells.

The germline gives CDR1 MNHNS, CDR2 SASEGT. V was trimmed by 5 bases and J by 5 bases, leaving 12 bases between them. CDR3 length: 13 residues. PBMCs, at least 6.5 million per sample, were isolated. Each sample provided at least 5.5 micrograms of extracted total RNA. Then a second PCR, running about 6 to 11 cycles, was carried out with a sample-barcoded 5' primer and a J-beta primer mix. All samples yielded 3 million or more CDR3-containing paired-end reads. Each CDR3 protein is one row after TCRdb ran MiXCR on the 5' RACE reads. This sample has some 920,000 distinct CDR3 sequences, with 51% found just once. This clonotype was seen once. No antigen is known for it.

The source of this sequence is a woman in her fifties or sixties in good health. The sequencing input was blood. The chain has TRBV6-1 and TRBJ2-5, with D perhaps matching TRBD2 (6 bases). In nucleotides, the CDR3 is TGTGCCAGCAGTATAGCGGAGTGGGAGACCCAGTACTTC. Its protein is CASSIAEWETQYF.